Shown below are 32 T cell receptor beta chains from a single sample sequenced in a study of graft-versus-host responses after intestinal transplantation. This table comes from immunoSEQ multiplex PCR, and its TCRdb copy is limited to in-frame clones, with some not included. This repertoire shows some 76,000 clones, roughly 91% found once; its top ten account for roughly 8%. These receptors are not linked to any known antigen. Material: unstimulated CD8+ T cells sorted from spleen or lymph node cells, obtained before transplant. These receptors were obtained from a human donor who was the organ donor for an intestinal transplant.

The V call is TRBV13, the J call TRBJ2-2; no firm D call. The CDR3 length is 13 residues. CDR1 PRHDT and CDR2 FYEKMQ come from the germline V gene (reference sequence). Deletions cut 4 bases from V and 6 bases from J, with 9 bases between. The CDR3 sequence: CASSSTNAGELFF. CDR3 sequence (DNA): TGTGCCAGCAGCTCAACAAACGCCGGGGAGCTGTTTTTT.

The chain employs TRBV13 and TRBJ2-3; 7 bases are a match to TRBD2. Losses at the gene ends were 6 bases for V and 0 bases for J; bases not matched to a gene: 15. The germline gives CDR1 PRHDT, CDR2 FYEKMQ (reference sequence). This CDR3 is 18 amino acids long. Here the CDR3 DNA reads TGTGCCAGCAGGAGCAGACTAGCCGCGGATTCTAGCACAGATACGCAGTATTTT. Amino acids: CASRSRLAADSSTDTQYF.

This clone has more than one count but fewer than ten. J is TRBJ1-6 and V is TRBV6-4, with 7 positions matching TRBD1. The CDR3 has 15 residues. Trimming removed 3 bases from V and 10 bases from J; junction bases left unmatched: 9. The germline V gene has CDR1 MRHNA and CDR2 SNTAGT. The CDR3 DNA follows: TGTGCCAGCAGTGAAGACAGGGAGGGTGGCTCACCCCTCCACTTT. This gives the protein CASSEDREGGSPLHF.

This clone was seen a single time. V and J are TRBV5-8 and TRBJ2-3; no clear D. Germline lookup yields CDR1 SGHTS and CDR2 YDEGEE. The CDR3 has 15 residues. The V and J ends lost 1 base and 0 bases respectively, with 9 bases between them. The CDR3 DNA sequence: TGTGCCAGCAGCTTGTCCCGCGCCAGCACAGATACGCAGTATTTT. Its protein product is CASSLSRASTDTQYF.

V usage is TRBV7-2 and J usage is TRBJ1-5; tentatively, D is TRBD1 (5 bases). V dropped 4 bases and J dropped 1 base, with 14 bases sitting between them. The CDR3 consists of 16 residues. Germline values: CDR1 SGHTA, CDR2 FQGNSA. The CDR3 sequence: CASSWDQLTSNQPQHF. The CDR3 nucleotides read TGTGCCAGCAGCTGGGACCAGCTTACGAGCAATCAGCCCCAGCATTTT. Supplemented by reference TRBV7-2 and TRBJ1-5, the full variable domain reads GAGVSQSPSNKVTEKGKDVELRCDPISGHTALYWYRQSLGQGLEFLIYFQGNSAPDKSGLPSDRFSAERTGGSVSTLTIQRTQQEDSAVYLCASSWDQLTSNQPQHFGDGTRLSIL.

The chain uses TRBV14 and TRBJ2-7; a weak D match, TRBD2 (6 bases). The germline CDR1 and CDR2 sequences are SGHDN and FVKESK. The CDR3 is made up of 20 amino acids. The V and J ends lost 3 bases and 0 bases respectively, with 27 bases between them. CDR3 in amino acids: CASSHRLAGRDPFYSYEQYF. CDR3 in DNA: TGTGCCAGCAGCCACCGTCTAGCTGGGCGGGATCCGTTTTACTCCTACGAGCAGTACTTC.

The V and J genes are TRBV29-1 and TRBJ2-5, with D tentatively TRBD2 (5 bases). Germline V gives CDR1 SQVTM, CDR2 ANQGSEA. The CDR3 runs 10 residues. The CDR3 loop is CRTTQETQYF. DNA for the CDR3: TGCAGGACTACCCAAGAGACCCAGTACTTC.

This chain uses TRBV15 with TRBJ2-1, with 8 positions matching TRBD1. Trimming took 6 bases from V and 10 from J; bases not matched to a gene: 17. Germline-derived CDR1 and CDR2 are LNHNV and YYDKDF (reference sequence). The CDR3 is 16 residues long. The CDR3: CATREGGQGRLGEQFF. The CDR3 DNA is TGTGCCACCAGAGAGGGCGGACAGGGACGTTTGGGAGAGCAGTTCTTC.

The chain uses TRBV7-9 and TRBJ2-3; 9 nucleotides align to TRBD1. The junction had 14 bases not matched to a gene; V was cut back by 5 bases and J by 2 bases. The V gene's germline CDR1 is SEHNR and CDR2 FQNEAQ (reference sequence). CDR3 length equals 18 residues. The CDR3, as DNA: TGTGCCAGCAGCCTCCTCTACCCGGGACAGGGCCCCACAGATACGCAGTATTTT. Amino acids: CASSLLYPGQGPTDTQYF.

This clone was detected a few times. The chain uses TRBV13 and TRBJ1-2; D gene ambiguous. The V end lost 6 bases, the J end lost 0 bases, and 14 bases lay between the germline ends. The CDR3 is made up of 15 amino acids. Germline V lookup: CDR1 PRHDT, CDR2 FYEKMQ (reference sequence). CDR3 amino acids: CASSDAGVANYGYTF. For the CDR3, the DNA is TGTGCCAGCAGTGACGCAGGAGTAGCTAACTATGGCTACACCTTC.

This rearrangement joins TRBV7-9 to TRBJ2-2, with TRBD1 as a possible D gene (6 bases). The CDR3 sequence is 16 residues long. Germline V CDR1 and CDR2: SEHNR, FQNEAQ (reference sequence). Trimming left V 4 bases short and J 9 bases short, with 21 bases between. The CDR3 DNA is TGTGCCAGCAGCTACCGACAGGCCATTAGCAGGAGGGAGCTGTTTTTT. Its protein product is CASSYRQAISRRELFF. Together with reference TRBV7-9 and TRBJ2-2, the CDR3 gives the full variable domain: DTGVSQNPRHKITKRGQNVTFRCDPISEHNRLYWYRQTLGQGPEFLTYFQNEAQLEKSRLLSDRFSAERPKGSFSTLEIQRTEQGDSAMYLCASSYRQAISRRELFFGEGSRLTVL.

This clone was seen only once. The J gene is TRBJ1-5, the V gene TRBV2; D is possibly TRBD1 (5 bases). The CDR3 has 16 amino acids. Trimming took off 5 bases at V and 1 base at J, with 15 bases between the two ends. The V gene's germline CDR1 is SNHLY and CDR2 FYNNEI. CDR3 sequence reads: CASSIFSGQSNQPQHF. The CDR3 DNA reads TGTGCCAGCAGTATTTTTTCGGGGCAAAGCAATCAGCCCCAGCATTTT.

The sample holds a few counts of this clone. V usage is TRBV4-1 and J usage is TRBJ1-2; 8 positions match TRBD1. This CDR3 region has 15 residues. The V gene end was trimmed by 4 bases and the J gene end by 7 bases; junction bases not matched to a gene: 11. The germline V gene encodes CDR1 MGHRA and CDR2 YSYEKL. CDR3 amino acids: CASSLYRDRLAGYTF. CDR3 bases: TGCGCCAGCAGCCTTTACCGGGACAGGCTTGCTGGCTACACCTTC.

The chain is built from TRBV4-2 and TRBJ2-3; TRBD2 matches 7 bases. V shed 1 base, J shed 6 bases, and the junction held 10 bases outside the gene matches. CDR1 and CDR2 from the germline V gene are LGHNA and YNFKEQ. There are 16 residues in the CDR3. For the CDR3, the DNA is TGTGCCAGCAGCCAAGTCCCGGAACTAGCGACGGATACGCAGTATTTT. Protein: CASSQVPELATDTQYF.

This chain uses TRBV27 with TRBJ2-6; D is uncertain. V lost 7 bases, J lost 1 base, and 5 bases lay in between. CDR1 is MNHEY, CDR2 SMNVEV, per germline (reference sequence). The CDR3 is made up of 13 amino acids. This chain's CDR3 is CASMGSGANVLTF. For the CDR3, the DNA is TGTGCCAGCATGGGTTCTGGGGCCAACGTCCTGACTTTC.

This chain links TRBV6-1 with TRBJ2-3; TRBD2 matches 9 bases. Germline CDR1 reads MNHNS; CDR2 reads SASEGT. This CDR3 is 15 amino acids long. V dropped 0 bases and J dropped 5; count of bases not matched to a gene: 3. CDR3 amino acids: CASSEAAGGQDTQYF. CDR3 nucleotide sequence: TGTGCCAGCAGTGAAGCCGCGGGGGGGCAAGATACGCAGTATTTT.

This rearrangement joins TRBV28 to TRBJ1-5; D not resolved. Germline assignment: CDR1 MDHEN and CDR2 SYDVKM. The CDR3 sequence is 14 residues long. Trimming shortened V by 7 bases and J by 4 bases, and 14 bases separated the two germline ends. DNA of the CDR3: TGTGCCAGCACCCGGACGTTGGTAAATCAGCCCCAGCATTTT. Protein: CASTRTLVNQPQHF.

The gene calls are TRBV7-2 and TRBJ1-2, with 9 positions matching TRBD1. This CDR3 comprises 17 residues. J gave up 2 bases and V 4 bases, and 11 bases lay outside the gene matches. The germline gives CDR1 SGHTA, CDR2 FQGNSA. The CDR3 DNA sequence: TGTGCCAGCAGCTACAGACAGGGGGGCCTCTTAAACTATGGCTACACCTTC. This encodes CASSYRQGGLLNYGYTF.

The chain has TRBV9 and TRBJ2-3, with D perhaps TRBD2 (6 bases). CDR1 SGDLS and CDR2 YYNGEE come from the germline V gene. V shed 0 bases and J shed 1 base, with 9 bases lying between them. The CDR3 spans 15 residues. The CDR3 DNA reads TGTGCCAGCAGCGTAGGGGACTCGGGCACAGATACGCAGTATTTT. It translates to CASSVGDSGTDTQYF.

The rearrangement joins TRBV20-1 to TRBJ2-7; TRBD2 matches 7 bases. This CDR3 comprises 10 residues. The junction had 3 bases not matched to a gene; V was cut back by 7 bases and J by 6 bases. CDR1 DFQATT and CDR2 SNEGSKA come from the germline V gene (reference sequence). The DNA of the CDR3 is TGCAGTGGTAGGGAGGGCGAGCAGTACTTC. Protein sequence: CSGREGEQYF.

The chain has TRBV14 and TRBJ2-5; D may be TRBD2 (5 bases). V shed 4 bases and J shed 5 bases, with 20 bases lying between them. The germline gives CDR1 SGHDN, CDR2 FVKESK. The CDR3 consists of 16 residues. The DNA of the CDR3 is TGTGCCAGCAGCCCACGTACCGGGATCCCGTGGGAGACCCAGTACTTC. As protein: CASSPRTGIPWETQYF.

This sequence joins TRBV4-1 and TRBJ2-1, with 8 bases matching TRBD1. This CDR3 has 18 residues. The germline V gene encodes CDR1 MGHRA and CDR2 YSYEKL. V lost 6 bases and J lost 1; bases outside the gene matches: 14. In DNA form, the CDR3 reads TGCGCCAGCAGTCCAGGGGGCAGTAGGCTGGAGTCCTACAATGAGCAGTTCTTC. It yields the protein CASSPGGSRLESYNEQFF.

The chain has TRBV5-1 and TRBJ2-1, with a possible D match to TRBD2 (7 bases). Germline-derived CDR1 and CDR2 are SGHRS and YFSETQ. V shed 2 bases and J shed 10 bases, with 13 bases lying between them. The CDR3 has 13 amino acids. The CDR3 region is CASSFLGGGEQFF. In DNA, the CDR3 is TGCGCCAGCAGCTTCCTAGGGGGGGGAGAGCAGTTCTTC.

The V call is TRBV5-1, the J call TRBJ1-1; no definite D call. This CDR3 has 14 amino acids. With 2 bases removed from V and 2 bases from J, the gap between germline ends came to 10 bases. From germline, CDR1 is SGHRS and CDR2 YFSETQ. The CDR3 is CASSFGAGNTEAFF. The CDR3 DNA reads TGCGCCAGCAGCTTCGGAGCAGGTAACACTGAAGCTTTCTTT.

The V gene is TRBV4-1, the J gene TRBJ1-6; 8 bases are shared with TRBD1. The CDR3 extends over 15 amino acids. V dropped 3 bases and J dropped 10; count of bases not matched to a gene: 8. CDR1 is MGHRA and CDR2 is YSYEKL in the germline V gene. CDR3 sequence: CASSQVEQGESPLHF. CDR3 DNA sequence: TGCGCCAGCAGCCAGGTGGAACAGGGGGAATCACCCCTCCACTTT.

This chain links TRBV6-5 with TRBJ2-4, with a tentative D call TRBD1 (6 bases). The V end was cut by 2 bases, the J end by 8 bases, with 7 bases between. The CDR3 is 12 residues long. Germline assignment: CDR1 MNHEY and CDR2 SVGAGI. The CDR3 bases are TGTGCCAGCAGTTACAAGGGGGACATTCAGTACTTC. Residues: CASSYKGDIQYF.

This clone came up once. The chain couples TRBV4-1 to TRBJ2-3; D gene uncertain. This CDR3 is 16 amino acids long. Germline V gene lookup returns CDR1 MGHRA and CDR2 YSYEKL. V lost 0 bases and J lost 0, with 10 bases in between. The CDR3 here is CASSQDTFPSTDTQYF. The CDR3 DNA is TGCGCCAGCAGCCAAGACACTTTTCCTAGCACAGATACGCAGTATTTT.

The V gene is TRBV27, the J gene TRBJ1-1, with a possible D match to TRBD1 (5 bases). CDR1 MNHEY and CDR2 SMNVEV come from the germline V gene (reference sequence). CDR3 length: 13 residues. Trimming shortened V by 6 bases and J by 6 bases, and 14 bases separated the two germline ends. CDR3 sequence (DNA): TGTGCCAGCAGGGTGGGGGGGGACGCTGAAGCTTTCTTT. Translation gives CASRVGGDAEAFF.

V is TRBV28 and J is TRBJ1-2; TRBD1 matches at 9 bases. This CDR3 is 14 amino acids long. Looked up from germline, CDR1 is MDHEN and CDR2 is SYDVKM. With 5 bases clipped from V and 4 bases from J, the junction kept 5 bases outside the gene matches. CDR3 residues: CASSHRGRGYGYTF. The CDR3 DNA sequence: TGTGCCAGCAGTCACAGGGGGCGCGGCTATGGCTACACCTTC.

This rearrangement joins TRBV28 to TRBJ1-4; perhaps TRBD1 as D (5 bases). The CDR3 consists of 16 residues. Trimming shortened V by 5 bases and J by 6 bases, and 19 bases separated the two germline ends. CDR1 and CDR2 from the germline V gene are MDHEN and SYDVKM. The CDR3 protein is CASSLRRDEWDEKLFF. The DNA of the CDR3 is TGTGCCAGCAGTCTCCGCCGGGACGAATGGGATGAAAAACTGTTTTTT.

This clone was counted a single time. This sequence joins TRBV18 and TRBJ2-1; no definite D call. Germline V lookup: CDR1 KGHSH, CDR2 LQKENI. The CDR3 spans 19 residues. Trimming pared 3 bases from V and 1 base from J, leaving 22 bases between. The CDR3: CASSPGQSISLRSYNEQFF. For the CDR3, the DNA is TGTGCCAGCTCACCCGGGCAGTCTATAAGCTTAAGGTCCTACAATGAGCAGTTCTTC.

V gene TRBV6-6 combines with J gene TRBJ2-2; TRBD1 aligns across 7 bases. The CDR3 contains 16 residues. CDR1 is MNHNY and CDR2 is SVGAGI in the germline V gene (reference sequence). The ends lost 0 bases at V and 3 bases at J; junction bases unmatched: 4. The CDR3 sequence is CASSYSDRQYTGELFF. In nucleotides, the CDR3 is TGTGCCAGCAGTTACTCGGACAGGCAATACACCGGGGAGCTGTTTTTT.